The clone carrying this T cell receptor (beta chain) was seen repeatedly, ten times or more. These data originate in a study of CD8+CD57+ T cells in acquired aplastic anemia. The overall study: When averaged, DNA from sorted CD4+ and CD8+ cells came to around 3.1 ug.

TCR beta VDJ combinations and CDR3 sequences were profiled from genomic DNA. One entry per CDR3 protein results from TCRdb running MiXCR on the reads. The sample gives 250,000 to 350,000 distinct CDR3 sequences, roughly half of which show up once; 7.5% to 9% is in the top ten. The CDR3 sequence is 15 residues long. After removal of 3 bases from V and 3 bases from J, the junction contained 7 bases not matched to a gene. CDR1 and CDR2 (germline): SGDLS, YYNGEE. The V gene is TRBV9, the J gene TRBJ1-2, with 8 nucleotides matching TRBD1. Input material: sorted CD4+, CD8+, or CD8+CD57+ T cells (not recorded which) from PBMCs. The source of this sequence is a human donor with severe aplastic anemia or a healthy control (not recorded which). Here the CDR3 DNA reads TGTGCCAGCAGCGGTACAGGGGGAGAGCACTATGGCTACACCTTC. It yields the protein CASSGTGGEHYGYTF.